This is a list of T cell receptor beta chains from one sample in a study of shared clonotypes between healthy human individuals. Method: immunoSEQ multiplex PCR; TCRdb's copy keeps in-frame clones and lacks some. The table has roughly 1 million clones, roughly 80% seen once. The sample taken for sequencing was memory CD4+ T cells sorted from blood. The receptors come from a man younger than 35 in good health. The CDR3 runs from the conserved cysteine through the conserved F or W. A D gene is named only where the DNA matches it firmly. Expanded clones are given a class, and other clones once, few, many or no size at all.

cdr3_nt,cdr3_aa,j_call,d_call,cdr3_length,clone_size,v_call
TGCGCCAGCAGCTTGGGAGGGACAGGGGGCTACGAGCAGTACTTC,CASSLGGTGGYEQYF,TRBJ2-7,TRBD1,15,-,TRBV5-1
TGTGCCAGCAGCGTCGGCCGCCCCTACAATGAGCAGTTCTTC,CASSVGRPYNEQFF,TRBJ2-1,-,14,-,TRBV9
TGTGCCAGCAGCTCTACGACAGGGGGAAAGAATTCACCCCTCCACTTT,CASSSTTGGKNSPLHF,TRBJ1-6,TRBD1,16,-,TRBV7-2
TGTGCCAGTAGTATTCGCGGGACTAGTTGGGAGACCCAGTACTTC,CASSIRGTSWETQYF,TRBJ2-5,TRBD2,15,-,TRBV19
TGTGCCAGCAGCTTAGCACCGTATAGGGTAGGGCTAGCGTCCTACAATGAGCAGTTCTTC,CASSLAPYRVGLASYNEQFF,TRBJ2-1,-,20,-,TRBV7-2
TGCGCCACCCCTCCTAAAGGGACCTGGGTTAAAAACACTGAAGCTTTCTTT,CATPPKGTWVKNTEAFF,TRBJ1-1,-,17,-,TRBV5-1
TGTGCCAGCAGTGAACGACCGGGAAACAATTCACCCCTCCACTTT,CASSERPGNNSPLHF,TRBJ1-6,-,15,-,TRBV6-1
TGTGCCAGCCGCCGTGAATCCCTAACAACCGGGGAGCTGTTTTTT,CASRRESLTTGELFF,TRBJ2-2,-,15,-,TRBV27
TGTGCCAGCAGTTACTTGGAGGGGGTGGCTAATTCACCCCTCCACTTT,CASSYLEGVANSPLHF,TRBJ1-6,-,16,-,TRBV6-6
TGTGCCAGCAGCCCCGGGACTAAATGGAATGAGCAGTTCTTC,CASSPGTKWNEQFF,TRBJ2-1,TRBD2,14,-,TRBV7-9
TGTGCCAGCAGACGAACAGGGGGATCGGCTTTCTTT,CASRRTGGSAFF,TRBJ1-1,TRBD1,12,-,TRBV6-5
TGTGCCAGCAGCCAATACTTAAATGGCAATGAAAAACTGTTTTTT,CASSQYLNGNEKLFF,TRBJ1-4,-,15,few,TRBV16
TGCGCCAGCAGCCACGGGACTGTCAATGAGCAGTTCTTC,CASSHGTVNEQFF,TRBJ2-1,-,13,-,TRBV5-1
TGTGCCAGCAGTTGGACCCGGACGAACACTGAAGCTTTCTTT,CASSWTRTNTEAFF,TRBJ1-1,-,14,-,TRBV7-2
TGTGCCAGCAGCTCCCTCAAACAGGGGGCGTACACTGAAGCTTTCTTT,CASSSLKQGAYTEAFF,TRBJ1-1,TRBD1,16,-,TRBV27
TGTGCCAGCAGCTTAGCGACCGGACTCGGCCACAATGAGCAGTTCTTC,CASSLATGLGHNEQFF,TRBJ2-1,-,16,-,TRBV7-2